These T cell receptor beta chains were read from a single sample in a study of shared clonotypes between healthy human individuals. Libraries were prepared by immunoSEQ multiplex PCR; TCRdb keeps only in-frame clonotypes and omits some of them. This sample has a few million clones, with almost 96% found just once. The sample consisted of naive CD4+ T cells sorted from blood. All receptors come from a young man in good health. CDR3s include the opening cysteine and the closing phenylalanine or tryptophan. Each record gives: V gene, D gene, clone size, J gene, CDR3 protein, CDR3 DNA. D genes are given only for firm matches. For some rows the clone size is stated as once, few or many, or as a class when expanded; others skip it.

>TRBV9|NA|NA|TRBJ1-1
CASSGWVGTEAFF
TGTGCCAGCAGCGGCTGGGTCGGGACTGAAGCTTTCTTT
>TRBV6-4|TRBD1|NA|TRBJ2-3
CASSDLGTGTDTQYF
TGTGCCAGCAGTGATTTGGGGACAGGCACAGATACGCAGTATTTT
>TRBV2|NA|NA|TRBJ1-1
CASSENPPGVGEAFF
TGTGCCAGCAGTGAAAACCCTCCAGGGGTTGGTGAAGCTTTCTTT
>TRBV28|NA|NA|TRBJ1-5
CASIRDSNQPQHF
TGTGCCAGCATCAGGGATAGCAATCAGCCCCAGCATTTT
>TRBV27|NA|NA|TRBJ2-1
CASSSYGAYNEQFF
TGTGCCAGCAGTTCTTATGGAGCCTACAATGAGCAGTTCTTC
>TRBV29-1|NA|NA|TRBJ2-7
CSGAYWRSYEQYF
TGCAGCGGGGCCTACTGGCGTTCCTACGAGCAGTACTTC
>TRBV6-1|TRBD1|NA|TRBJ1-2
CATPSGQGAYGYTF
TGTGCCACCCCGAGCGGACAGGGGGCTTACGGCTACACCTTC
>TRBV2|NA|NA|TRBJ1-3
CASRRGGNTIYF
TGTGCCAGCAGGAGAGGCGGAAACACCATATATTTT
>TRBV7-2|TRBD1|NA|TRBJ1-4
CASSPGQGREKLFF
TGTGCCAGCAGCCCGGGACAGGGTCGGGAAAAACTGTTTTTT
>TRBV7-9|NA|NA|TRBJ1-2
CASSLGIDSAAGYGYTF
TGTGCCAGCAGCTTAGGGATAGACTCCGCCGCGGGCTATGGCTACACCTTC
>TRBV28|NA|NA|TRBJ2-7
CASETGTPTYEQYF
TGTGCCAGCGAAACCGGGACACCGACCTACGAGCAGTACTTC
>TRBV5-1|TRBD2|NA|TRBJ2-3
CASSLELAGGSDTQYF
TGCGCCAGCAGCTTGGAGCTAGCGGGGGGATCAGATACGCAGTATTTT
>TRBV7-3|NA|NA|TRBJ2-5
CASSLGLAVRETQYF
TGTGCCAGCAGCTTGGGGCTGGCGGTTCGAGAGACCCAGTACTTC
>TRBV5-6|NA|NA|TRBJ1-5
CASSFGGLLGNQPQHF
TGTGCCAGCAGCTTCGGGGGGCTATTAGGCAATCAGCCCCAGCATTTT
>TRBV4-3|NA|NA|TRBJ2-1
CASSQSHGWNNEQFF
TGCGCCAGCAGCCAGAGCCACGGCTGGAACAATGAGCAGTTCTTC
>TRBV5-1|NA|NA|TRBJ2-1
CASSLEGPEDEQFF
TGCGCCAGCAGCTTGGAGGGGCCCGAGGATGAGCAGTTCTTC
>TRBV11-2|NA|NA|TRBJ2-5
CASSQIGGGQETQYF
TGTGCCAGCAGCCAGATAGGGGGAGGACAAGAGACCCAGTACTTC
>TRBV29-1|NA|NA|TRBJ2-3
CSVEDITGRKSDTQYF
TGCAGCGTTGAAGATATAACCGGGCGAAAGTCAGATACGCAGTATTTT
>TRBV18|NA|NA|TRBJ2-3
CASSPVSSGWTDTQYF
TGTGCCAGCTCACCTGTGAGCAGTGGTTGGACAGATACGCAGTATTTT
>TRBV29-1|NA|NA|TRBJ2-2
CSVATTNTGELFF
TGCAGCGTTGCCACGACAAACACCGGGGAGCTGTTTTTT
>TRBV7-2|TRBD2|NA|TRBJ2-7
CASSVLAGGYEQYF
TGTGCCAGCAGCGTTCTAGCGGGAGGCTACGAGCAGTACTTC
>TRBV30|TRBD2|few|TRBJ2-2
CAWTETSDTGELFF
TGTGCCTGGACTGAGACTAGCGACACCGGGGAGCTGTTTTTT
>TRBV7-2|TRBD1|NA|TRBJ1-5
CASRSSTGGNQPQHF
TGTGCCAGCAGGTCAAGTACAGGGGGCAATCAGCCCCAGCATTTT
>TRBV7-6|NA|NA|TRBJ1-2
CASSLDTGSYGYTF
TGTGCCAGCAGCTTAGATACAGGTTCCTATGGCTACACCTTC
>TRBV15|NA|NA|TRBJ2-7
CATSSPARGWYEQYF
TGTGCCACCAGCAGCCCCGCCAGGGGCTGGTACGAGCAGTACTTC
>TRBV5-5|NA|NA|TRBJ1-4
CASSSLGPDEKLFF
TGTGCCAGCAGCTCGCTAGGTCCGGATGAAAAACTGTTTTTT
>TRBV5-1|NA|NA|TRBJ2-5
CASSRPQETQYF
TGCGCCAGCAGTCGACCACAAGAGACCCAGTACTTC
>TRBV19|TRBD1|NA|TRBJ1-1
CASKLQGGTEAFF
TGTGCCAGTAAACTACAGGGGGGCACTGAAGCTTTCTTT
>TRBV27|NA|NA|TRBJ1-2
CASSLQGWVGYTF
TGTGCCAGCAGTCTTCAGGGTTGGGTTGGCTACACCTTC
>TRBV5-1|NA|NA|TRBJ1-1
CASSLPGGTEAFF
TGCGCCAGCAGCTTGCCGGGGGGCACTGAAGCTTTCTTT
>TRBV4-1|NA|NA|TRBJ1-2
CASSPYQDSNYGYTF
TGCGCCAGCAGCCCCTATCAAGACTCTAACTATGGCTACACCTTC
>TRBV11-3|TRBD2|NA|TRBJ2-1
CASSPGLAGGNEQFF
TGTGCCAGCAGCCCGGGACTAGCGGGGGGAAATGAGCAGTTCTTC
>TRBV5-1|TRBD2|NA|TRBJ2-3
CASSLGSSGKKDTQYF
TGCGCCAGCAGCTTGGGCAGTAGCGGGAAGAAAGATACGCAGTATTTT
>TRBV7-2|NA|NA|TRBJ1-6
CASSSETGIGSPLHF
TGTGCCAGCAGCTCGGAAACAGGGATCGGCTCACCCCTCCACTTT
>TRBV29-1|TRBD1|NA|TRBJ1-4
CSVGDSPYEKLFF
TGCAGCGTAGGGGACAGCCCTTATGAAAAACTGTTTTTT
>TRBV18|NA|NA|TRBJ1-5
CASSPPVSDPPQHF
TGTGCCAGCTCACCACCGGTATCCGACCCGCCCCAGCATTTT
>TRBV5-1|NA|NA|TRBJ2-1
CASSIQGLTYNEQFF
TGCGCCAGCAGCATCCAGGGGCTCACCTACAATGAGCAGTTCTTC
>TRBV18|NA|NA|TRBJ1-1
CASSPSIPEAFF
TGTGCCAGCTCACCGAGCATCCCTGAAGCTTTCTTT
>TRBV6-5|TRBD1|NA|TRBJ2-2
CASRQGVDTGELFF
TGTGCCAGCAGGCAGGGGGTTGACACCGGGGAGCTGTTTTTT
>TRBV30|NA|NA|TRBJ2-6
CAWSLGSPGANVLTF
TGTGCCTGGAGTCTAGGGTCTCCTGGGGCCAACGTCCTGACTTTC
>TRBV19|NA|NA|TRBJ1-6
CATSSGNNSPLHF
TGTGCCACCTCGTCTGGCAATAATTCACCCCTCCACTTT
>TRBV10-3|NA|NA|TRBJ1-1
CAIRDGAMNTEAFF
TGTGCCATCAGGGACGGAGCGATGAACACTGAAGCTTTCTTT
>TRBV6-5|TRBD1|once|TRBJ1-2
CASSYSPLAGGGYTF
TGTGCCAGCAGTTACTCACCGCTCGCAGGGGGGGGCTACACCTTC
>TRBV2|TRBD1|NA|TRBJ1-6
CASNVGTGNSPLHF
TGTGCCAGCAATGTCGGGACAGGGAATTCACCCCTCCACTTT
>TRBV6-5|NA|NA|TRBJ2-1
CASSYRSYQGNEQFF
TGTGCCAGCAGTTATAGGAGCTACCAGGGGAATGAGCAGTTCTTC
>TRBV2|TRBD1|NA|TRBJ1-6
CASRLGSTGGSSPLHF
TGTGCCAGCAGACTCGGATCGACAGGGGGTTCCTCACCCCTCCACTTT